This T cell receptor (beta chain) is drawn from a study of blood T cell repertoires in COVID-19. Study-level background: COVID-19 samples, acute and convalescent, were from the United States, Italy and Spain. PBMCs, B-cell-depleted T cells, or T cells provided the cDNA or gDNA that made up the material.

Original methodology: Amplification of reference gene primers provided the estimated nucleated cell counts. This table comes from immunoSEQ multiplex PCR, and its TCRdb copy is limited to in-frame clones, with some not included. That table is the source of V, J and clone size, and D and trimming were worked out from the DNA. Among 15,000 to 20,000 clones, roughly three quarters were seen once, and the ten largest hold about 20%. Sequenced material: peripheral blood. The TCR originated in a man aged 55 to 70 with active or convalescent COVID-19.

In DNA, the CDR3 is TGTGCCAGCTCACGTGGGACATTCGACGAGCAGTACTTC. It codes for CASSRGTFDEQYF. The chain employs TRBV18 and TRBJ2-7, with a weak D call TRBD1 (6 bases). The CDR3 runs 13 residues. Germline CDR1 reads KGHSH; CDR2 reads LQKENI. The V gene lost 4 bases and the J gene lost 5 bases, with 12 bases spanning the gap. Full variable domain (rest looked up from reference TRBV18 and TRBJ2-7): NAGVMQNPRHLVRRRGQEARLRCSPMKGHSHVYWYRQLPEEGLKFMVYLQKENIIDESGMPKERFSAEFPKEGPSILRIQQVVRGDSAAYFCASSRGTFDEQYFGPGTRLTVT.